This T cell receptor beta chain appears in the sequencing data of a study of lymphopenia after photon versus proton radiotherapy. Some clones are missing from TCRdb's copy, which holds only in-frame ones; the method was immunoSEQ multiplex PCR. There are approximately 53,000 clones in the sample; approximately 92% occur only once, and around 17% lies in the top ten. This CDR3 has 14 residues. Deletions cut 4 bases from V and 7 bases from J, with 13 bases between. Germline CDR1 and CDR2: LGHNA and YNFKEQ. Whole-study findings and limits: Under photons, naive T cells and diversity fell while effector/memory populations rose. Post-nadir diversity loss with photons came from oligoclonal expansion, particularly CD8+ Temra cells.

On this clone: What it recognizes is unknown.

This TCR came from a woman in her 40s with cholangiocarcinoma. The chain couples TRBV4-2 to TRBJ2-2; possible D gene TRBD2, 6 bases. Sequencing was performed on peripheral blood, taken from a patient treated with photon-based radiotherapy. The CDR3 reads CASSRPGGIGELFF. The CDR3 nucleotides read TGTGCCAGCAGCCGCCCTGGCGGGATCGGGGAGCTGTTTTTT.